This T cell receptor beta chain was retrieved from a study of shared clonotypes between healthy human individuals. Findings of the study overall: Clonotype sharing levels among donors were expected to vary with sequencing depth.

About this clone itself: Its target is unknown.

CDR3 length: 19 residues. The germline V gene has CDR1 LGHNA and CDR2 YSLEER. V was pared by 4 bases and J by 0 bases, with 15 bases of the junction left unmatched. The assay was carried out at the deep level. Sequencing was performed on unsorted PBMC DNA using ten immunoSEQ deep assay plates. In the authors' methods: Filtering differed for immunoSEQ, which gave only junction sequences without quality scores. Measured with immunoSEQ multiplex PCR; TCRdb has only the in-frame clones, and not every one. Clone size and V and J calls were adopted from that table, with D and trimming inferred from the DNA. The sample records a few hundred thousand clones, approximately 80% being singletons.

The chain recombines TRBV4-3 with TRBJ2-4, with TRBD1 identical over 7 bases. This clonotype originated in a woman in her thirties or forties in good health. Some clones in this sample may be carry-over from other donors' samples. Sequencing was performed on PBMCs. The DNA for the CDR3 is TGCGCCAGCAGCCCCATATTAACACAGGGGCGAGTAGCCAAAAACATTCAGTACTTC. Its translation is CASSPILTQGRVAKNIQYF.